Each of the 29 T cell receptor beta chains below was sequenced from the same sample in a study of cytomegalovirus exposure and HLA in healthy donors. PCR primers comprised 60 Vbeta and 13 Jbeta primers. Clones were read by immunoSEQ multiplex PCR, and TCRdb kept only the in-frame ones, dropping some. The data show roughly 140,000 clones, and the top ten clones hold more than 0.8%. Specimen: PBMCs. Receptor source: a male donor in good health and CMV-seronegative.

The chain recombines TRBV14 with TRBJ2-5; TRBD2 agrees at 12 bases. V trimming: 3 bases; J trimming: 5 bases; junction bases outside the gene matches: 7. CDR3 size: 16 residues. Germline-derived CDR1 and CDR2 are SGHDN and FVKESK. The CDR3 DNA reads TGTGCCAGCAGCCACCGGACTAGCGGGAAATGGGAGACCCAGTACTTC. As protein: CASSHRTSGKWETQYF.

The V and J genes are TRBV30 and TRBJ2-1, with unresolved D. Germline V gene data show CDR1 as GTSNPN and CDR2 as SVGIG (reference sequence). V gave up 3 bases and J gave up 2 bases, with 14 bases separating them. The CDR3 consists of 15 residues. The CDR3 region is CAWRFDSQPYNEQFF. The CDR3 DNA is TGTGCCTGGAGGTTTGACTCTCAACCCTACAATGAGCAGTTCTTC.

The chain recombines TRBV6-5 with TRBJ2-7; D may be TRBD1 (7 bases). This CDR3 has 14 amino acids. V dropped 7 bases and J dropped 3 bases, with 16 bases sitting between them. Germline assignment: CDR1 MNHEY and CDR2 SVGAGI. The CDR3 spells CASTKGQGGYEQYF. CDR3 nucleotide sequence: TGTGCCAGCACCAAGGGGCAGGGGGGCTACGAGCAGTACTTC.

J is TRBJ1-1 and V is TRBV19, with 7 nucleotides matching TRBD1. Losses at the gene ends were 10 bases for V and 1 base for J; bases not matched to a gene: 6. The CDR3 covers 13 residues. Per the germline V gene, CDR1 is LNHDA and CDR2 is SQIVND (reference sequence). The CDR3, as DNA: TGTGCCACCAGCCGGGACAGGAACACTGAAGCTTTCTTT. Protein: CATSRDRNTEAFF. Based on the CDR3 plus reference TRBV19 and TRBJ1-1, the full variable domain is DGGITQSPKYLFRKEGQNVTLSCEQNLNHDAMYWYRQDPGQGLRLIYYSQIVNDFQKGDIAEGYSVSREKKESFPLTVTSAQKNPTAFYLCATSRDRNTEAFFGQGTRLTVV.

The V call is TRBV29-1, the J call TRBJ1-2; the D gene is possibly TRBD1 (6 bases). The V end was cut by 0 bases, the J end by 5 bases, with 13 bases between. The CDR3 is 14 residues long. The V gene's germline CDR1 is SQVTM and CDR2 ANQGSEA. CDR3 region: CSVEDGQGFYGYTF. CDR3 DNA sequence: TGCAGCGTTGAAGACGGCCAGGGGTTTTATGGCTACACCTTC.

The rearrangement links TRBV6-5 to TRBJ2-2, with 9 nucleotides matching TRBD1. This CDR3 comprises 16 residues. V shed 4 bases and J 4 bases; nucleotides not matched to a gene: 7. The germline V gene encodes CDR1 MNHEY and CDR2 SVGAGI. The CDR3 DNA reads as TGTGCCAGCAGTTCCCGACAGGGGGTGGCCACCGGGGAGCTGTTTTTT. It encodes CASSSRQGVATGELFF.

The genes are TRBV6-5 and TRBJ1-1; possible D gene TRBD1, 6 bases. The germline V and J ends were trimmed by 2 bases and 4 bases, with 14 bases remaining between them. The germline V gene encodes CDR1 MNHEY and CDR2 SVGAGI. The CDR3 runs to 15 residues. Here the CDR3 DNA reads TGTGCCAGCAGTTACGCGACAGGTAGGGTCACTGAAGCTTTCTTT. Protein product: CASSYATGRVTEAFF.

This chain joins TRBV7-9 and TRBJ1-2, with 7 bases fitting TRBD1. In germline, CDR1 is SEHNR, CDR2 FQNEAQ (reference sequence). This CDR3 has 13 residues. Germline trimming cut 4 bases from V and 4 bases from J; bases unmatched to any gene: 3. This chain's CDR3 is CASSSTGFYGYTF. Here the CDR3 DNA reads TGTGCCAGCAGCTCGACAGGGTTCTATGGCTACACCTTC.

V is TRBV28 and J is TRBJ1-2, with D possibly matching TRBD1 (5 bases). Germline CDR1 and CDR2: MDHEN and SYDVKM. V was cut by 7 bases and J by 4 bases, with 25 bases left in between. The CDR3 sequence is 17 residues long. CDR3 DNA: TGTGCCAGCAATACACCGGGACTTGAAAGGTTGAGCTATGGCTACACCTTC. This encodes CASNTPGLERLSYGYTF.

V is TRBV2 and J is TRBJ2-1; D perhaps matches TRBD1 (6 bases). The ends were cut back, 3 bases at V and 4 bases at J, with 13 bases in the middle. This CDR3 has 15 amino acids. Germline CDR1 SNHLY, CDR2 FYNNEI. The CDR3 DNA reads TGTGCCAGCAGTGAGCTTACAGGGAAATACAATGAGCAGTTCTTC. This codes for CASSELTGKYNEQFF.

The V call is TRBV27, the J call TRBJ2-7, with TRBD2 as a possible D gene (6 bases). Trimming pared 7 bases from V and 0 bases from J, leaving 10 bases between. The CDR3 spans 13 residues. Germline CDR1 reads MNHEY; CDR2 reads SMNVEV (reference sequence). DNA of the CDR3: TGTGCCAGCAAGGACGGGAGCTCCTACGAGCAGTACTTC. Amino acid sequence: CASKDGSSYEQYF.

The rearrangement links TRBV30 to TRBJ2-5; 8 bases agree with TRBD1. The J call may be in error: the DNA end matches TRBJ2-7 better. This CDR3 is built from 13 residues. The germline gives CDR1 GTSNPN, CDR2 SVGIG (reference sequence). Here the CDR3 reads CACKTGEPYEQYF. The CDR3 DNA reads TGTGCCTGCAAGACAGGGGAGCCCTACGAGCAGTACTTC.

The V and J genes are TRBV6-6 and TRBJ1-1; 7 bases map to TRBD1. The CDR3 has 13 residues. Germline-derived CDR1 and CDR2 are MNHNY and SVGAGI (reference sequence). The V and J ends lost 5 bases and 5 bases, in that order; junction bases with no gene match: 5. The CDR3 region has the DNA TGTGCCAGCAGTCCCTGGGGACAGACTGAAGCTTTCTTT. This encodes CASSPWGQTEAFF.

This chain links TRBV7-9 with TRBJ2-5; 9 bases map to TRBD2. This CDR3 has 18 residues. Germline trimming cut 5 bases from V and 4 bases from J; bases unmatched to any gene: 17. From germline, CDR1 is SEHNR and CDR2 FQNEAQ (reference sequence). CDR3 protein: CASSPQEGVSGRGETQYF. In nucleotides, the CDR3 is TGTGCCAGCAGCCCGCAAGAAGGGGTTAGCGGGAGAGGAGAGACCCAGTACTTC. Supplemented by reference TRBV7-9 and TRBJ2-5, the full variable domain reads DTGVSQNPRHKITKRGQNVTFRCDPISEHNRLYWYRQTLGQGPEFLTYFQNEAQLEKSRLLSDRFSAERPKGSFSTLEIQRTEQGDSAMYLCASSPQEGVSGRGETQYFGPGTRLLVL.

The V and J genes are TRBV19 and TRBJ1-4, with 11 bases matching TRBD1. This CDR3 is built from 17 residues. Germline V gene sequence: CDR1 LNHDA, CDR2 SQIVND (reference sequence). V lost 6 bases to trimming and J lost 8 bases; unmatched junction nucleotides: 14. CDR3 DNA: TGTGCCAGTAGGTTCCGGGACAGGGGGTTTAGTGGCGAAAAACTGTTTTTT. It encodes CASRFRDRGFSGEKLFF.

The rearrangement joins TRBV10-1 to TRBJ2-7; 10 bases line up with TRBD1. V lost 4 bases to trimming and J lost 4 bases; unmatched junction nucleotides: 10. There are 16 residues in the CDR3. CDR1 is WNHNN, CDR2 SYGVQD, per germline (reference sequence). CDR3: CASSGLPGQGRYEQYF. In nucleotides, the CDR3 is TGCGCCAGCAGTGGGCTACCGGGACAGGGGCGGTACGAGCAGTACTTC.

The chain uses TRBV7-8 and TRBJ2-1, with TRBD2 matching 12 bases. The CDR3 totals 15 residues. Trimming took 1 base from V and 9 from J; bases not matched to a gene: 4. Germline V CDR1 and CDR2: SGHVS, FQNEAQ. The CDR3 loop is CASSLEGLAGREQFF. For the CDR3, the DNA is TGTGCCAGCAGCTTAGAGGGACTAGCGGGCCGTGAGCAGTTCTTC. Looking up the rest from reference TRBV7-8 and TRBJ2-1 gives the full variable domain: GAGVSQSPRYKVAKRGQDVALRCDPISGHVSLFWYQQALGQGPEFLTYFQNEAQLDKSGLPSDRFFAERPEGSVSTLKIQRTQQEDSAVYLCASSLEGLAGREQFFGPGTRLTVL.

The rearrangement links TRBV18 to TRBJ1-1; 8 nucleotides agree with TRBD1. The CDR3 is 16 residues long. The V gene's germline CDR1 is KGHSH and CDR2 LQKENI. V was pared by 2 bases and J by 1 base, with 6 bases of the junction left unmatched. The CDR3 spells CASSPGQGRGNTEAFF. The CDR3 region has the DNA TGTGCCAGCTCACCAGGACAGGGCCGAGGGAACACTGAAGCTTTCTTT.

The chain combines TRBV4-2 with TRBJ1-5; possible D gene TRBD1, 5 bases. The germline V gene encodes CDR1 LGHNA and CDR2 YNFKEQ. V was trimmed by 1 base and J by 0 bases, leaving 16 bases between them. This CDR3 contains 18 residues. CDR3 in DNA: TGTGCCAGCAGCCAAGGCGGAGGGGTGGGATATAGCAATCAGCCCCAGCATTTT. The encoded protein is CASSQGGGVGYSNQPQHF.

The chain couples TRBV25-1 to TRBJ2-5; D not resolved. Trimming left V 5 bases short and J 2 bases short, with 15 bases between. Germline V gene data show CDR1 as MGHDK and CDR2 as SYGVNS. The CDR3 has 15 residues. This chain's CDR3 is CASSPYGSQQETQYF. The CDR3 DNA reads as TGTGCCAGCAGTCCATACGGGTCGCAGCAAGAGACCCAGTACTTC.

V is TRBV25-1 and J is TRBJ1-2; D not resolved. The CDR3 consists of 13 residues. CDR1 and CDR2 from the germline V gene are MGHDK and SYGVNS. The V end was cut by 1 base, the J end by 3 bases, with 6 bases between. The CDR3 bases are TGTGCCAGCAGTGAATGGGCTGACTATGGCTACACCTTC. Amino acids: CASSEWADYGYTF.

The rearrangement uses TRBV30 and TRBJ2-1; maybe TRBD2 (6 bases). Germline V gene data show CDR1 as GTSNPN and CDR2 as SVGIG (reference sequence). The CDR3 runs 15 residues. V lost 2 bases, J lost 2 bases, and 13 bases lay in between. CDR3 sequence reads: CAWSRRDPPYNEQFF. The CDR3 nucleotides read TGTGCCTGGAGTAGGAGGGACCCCCCCTACAATGAGCAGTTCTTC.

This rearrangement joins TRBV7-2 to TRBJ1-1; D perhaps matches TRBD1 (6 bases). The CDR3 contains 13 residues. Germline V lookup: CDR1 SGHTA, CDR2 FQGNSA. Between the trimmed V and J ends, which lost 6 bases and 6 bases, there was a span of 14 bases. CDR3 loop: CASSRTGIPEAFF. Written as DNA, the CDR3 is TGTGCCAGCAGTCGAACAGGGATCCCTGAAGCTTTCTTT.

The V gene is TRBV5-6, the J gene TRBJ1-1; a possible D gene is TRBD1 (5 bases). This CDR3 contains 15 residues. Germline V gene lookup returns CDR1 SGHDT and CDR2 YYEEEE. V lost 4 bases, J lost 0 bases, and 13 bases lay in between. The CDR3 loop is CASSPGPGMNTEAFF. The CDR3 DNA follows: TGTGCCAGCAGCCCTGGGCCAGGGATGAACACTGAAGCTTTCTTT. The full variable domain, its missing parts supplied by reference TRBV5-6 and TRBJ1-1, is DAGVTQSPTHLIKTRGQQVTLRCSPKSGHDTVSWYQQALGQGPQFIFQYYEEEERQRGNFPDRFSGHQFPNYSSELNVNALLLGDSALYLCASSPGPGMNTEAFFGQGTRLTVV.

V and J are TRBV5-1 and TRBJ2-7; possibly TRBD2 for D (5 bases). Looked up from germline, CDR1 is SGHRS and CDR2 is YFSETQ. V was clipped by 3 bases and J by 0 bases, with 13 bases between them. This CDR3 comprises 15 residues. CDR3 nucleotides: TGCGCCAGCAGCTCCTATTCCGGGAACTCCTACGAGCAGTACTTC. Its translation is CASSSYSGNSYEQYF.

The V call is TRBV5-1, the J call TRBJ2-7; TRBD2 might be the D (7 bases). There are 15 residues in the CDR3. Germline-derived CDR1 and CDR2 are SGHRS and YFSETQ. The V end was cut by 3 bases, the J end by 5 bases, with 18 bases between. CDR3 amino acids: CASSYGGPTINEQYF. The CDR3 nucleotides are TGCGCCAGCAGCTACGGGGGGCCGACCATCAACGAGCAGTACTTC.

The chain is built from TRBV6-5 and TRBJ1-2, with 10 bases that match TRBD1. J was trimmed by 8 bases and V by 6 bases; bases with no gene match: 12. There are 15 residues in the CDR3. The germline V gene has CDR1 MNHEY and CDR2 SVGAGI. The CDR3 protein is CASRPGQGPLYGYTF. CDR3 bases: TGTGCCAGCAGACCGGGACAGGGGCCACTCTACGGCTACACCTTC.

The rearrangement uses TRBV19 and TRBJ2-1; the match to TRBD2 covers 9 bases. Germline values: CDR1 LNHDA, CDR2 SQIVND (reference sequence). V trimming: 5 bases; J trimming: 3 bases; junction bases outside the gene matches: 5. This CDR3 has 15 amino acids. The CDR3 DNA follows: TGTGCCAGTAGTCTGCTGCGGGAGGGCTACAATGAGCAGTTCTTC. Translated, it gives CASSLLREGYNEQFF.

The rearrangement uses TRBV27 and TRBJ2-2; the match to TRBD1 covers 9 bases. Germline CDR1 reads MNHEY; CDR2 reads SMNVEV (reference sequence). The CDR3 is made up of 15 amino acids. The junction had 6 bases not matched to a gene; V was cut back by 3 bases and J by 7 bases. Here the CDR3 reads CASSFRQGGGGELFF. Here the CDR3 DNA reads TGTGCCAGCAGTTTCAGACAGGGGGGTGGCGGGGAGCTGTTTTTT.